These 10 T cell receptor beta chains came from one sample sequenced in a study of beta chain features in type 1 diabetes (dated by TCRdb to the late 2010s). The library was prepared using the immunoSEQ multiplex PCR assay. The entire amount of isolated RNA was reverse transcribed using the High Capacity cDNA Reverse Transcription Kit, so the sequenced TCRB transcripts were expressed ones. TCRdb re-hosts the immuneACCESS table, in-frame sequences only. Its copies lack some clones; in the studies checked, an unresolved V gene accounts for under half of them, and the cause for the rest is not known. Present in this sample are 620,000 or so clones, 15% to 18% of which were seen just once. The leading ten clones occupy 0.07% to 0.095% of the sample. What was sequenced was naive CD4+ T cells from blood. The cell subset or site label here, explained by the study, means: true naive CD4+ T cells. The source of these receptors is a man aged 18 to 29 in good health.

V and J are TRBV7-2 and TRBJ2-1; D is unresolved. The germline V gene encodes CDR1 SGHTA and CDR2 FQGNSA. The CDR3 is 13 amino acids. Trimming left V 1 base short and J 10 bases short, with 11 bases between. The CDR3 loop is CASSLVGRNEQFF. In DNA form, the CDR3 reads TGTGCCAGCAGCTTAGTAGGGCGGAACGAGCAGTTCTTC. Combining the CDR3 with reference TRBV7-2 and TRBJ2-1 gives the whole variable domain GAGVSQSPSNKVTEKGKDVELRCDPISGHTALYWYRQSLGQGLEFLIYFQGNSAPDKSGLPSDRFSAERTGGSVSTLTIQRTQQEDSAVYLCASSLVGRNEQFFGPGTRLTVL.

On this clone: This specimen includes other DNA sequences encoding the same CDR3. The chain couples TRBV19 to TRBJ2-2; no definite D call. The CDR3 spans 13 residues. V was cut by 1 base and J by 7 bases, with 7 bases left in between. CDR1 is LNHDA, CDR2 SQIVND, per germline (reference sequence). CDR3 amino acids: CASSIAWSGELFF. The CDR3 bases are TGTGCCAGTAGTATAGCCTGGAGCGGGGAGCTGTTTTTT.

The table lists this clone with a few counts. The chain couples TRBV5-4 to TRBJ2-7, with 11 bases that match TRBD2. V lost 2 bases to trimming and J lost 6 bases; unmatched junction nucleotides: 7. There are 15 residues in the CDR3. The germline V gene encodes CDR1 SGHNT and CDR2 YYREEE (reference sequence). As DNA, the CDR3 is TGTGCCAGCAGCTTTATTAGCGGGAGGGATGGCGAGCAGTACTTC. It translates to CASSFISGRDGEQYF.

This clone was recorded a few times. The chain joins TRBV4-3 to TRBJ1-6; D perhaps matches TRBD1 (5 bases). Germline CDR1 and CDR2: LGHNA and YSLEER. Between the trimmed V and J ends, which lost 0 bases and 6 bases, there was a span of 12 bases. CDR3 length: 16 residues. The CDR3 DNA is TGCGCCAGCAGCCAAGATTCAGGCAGGGTTAATTCACCCCTCCACTTT. This sequence encodes CASSQDSGRVNSPLHF.

This clone occurred a few times. This rearrangement joins TRBV14 to TRBJ2-1; D gene uncertain. V was shortened by 1 base and J by 7 bases, with 8 bases between the two germline ends. The germline V gene encodes CDR1 SGHDN and CDR2 FVKESK. This CDR3 is built from 13 residues. This CDR3 is CASSQGLPNEQFF. In DNA form, the CDR3 reads TGTGCCAGCAGCCAAGGACTTCCTAATGAGCAGTTCTTC.

This sequence joins TRBV11-2 and TRBJ2-2; 9 positions agree with TRBD2. Germline trimming cut 5 bases from V and 3 bases from J; bases unmatched to any gene: 7. The CDR3 totals 16 residues. From germline, CDR1 is SGHAT and CDR2 FQNNGV. CDR3 sequence reads: CASSPLKREDTGELFF. DNA for the CDR3: TGTGCCAGCAGCCCTCTAAAGCGGGAGGACACCGGGGAGCTGTTTTTT. The variable domain in full, completed from reference TRBV11-2 and TRBJ2-2, reads EAGVAQSPRYKIIEKRQSVAFWCNPISGHATLYWYQQILGQGPKLLIQFQNNGVVDDSQLPKDRFSAERLKGVDSTLKIQPAKLEDSAVYLCASSPLKREDTGELFFGEGSRLTVL.

In its sample, this clone was seen a few times. The J gene is TRBJ2-3, the V gene TRBV14, with D uncertain. The CDR3 totals 13 residues. CDR1 and CDR2 (germline): SGHDN, FVKESK. V lost 3 bases and J lost 5, with 9 bases in between. The CDR3 protein is CASSHSFKDTQYF. The CDR3 nucleotides are TGTGCCAGCAGCCATTCATTCAAAGATACGCAGTATTTT.

This clone was counted only a few times. J is TRBJ1-1 and V is TRBV6-5; D not resolved. The CDR3 extends over 11 amino acids. V was trimmed by 5 bases and J by 5 bases, leaving 6 bases between them. Germline-derived CDR1 and CDR2 are MNHEY and SVGAGI. The CDR3 region is CASSRRTEAFF. As DNA, the CDR3 is TGTGCCAGCAGTCGAAGAACTGAAGCTTTCTTT.

The J gene is TRBJ2-1, the V gene TRBV7-9, with D perhaps matching TRBD2 (5 bases). Trimming left V 3 bases short and J 7 bases short, with 7 bases between. Germline V lookup: CDR1 SEHNR, CDR2 FQNEAQ (reference sequence). This CDR3 is 12 amino acids long. For the CDR3, the DNA is TGTGCCAGCAGCTTTCTAGCAAATGAGCAGTTCTTC. The encoded protein is CASSFLANEQFF.

The rearrangement joins TRBV5-1 to TRBJ1-2; 7 positions agree with TRBD1. V gave up 1 base and J gave up 0 bases; unmatched junction bases: 3. CDR1 is SGHRS and CDR2 is YFSETQ in the germline V gene. This CDR3 has 15 residues. CDR3 DNA: TGCGCCAGCAGCTTGCGGACAGGCGCTAACTATGGCTACACCTTC. Amino acids: CASSLRTGANYGYTF.